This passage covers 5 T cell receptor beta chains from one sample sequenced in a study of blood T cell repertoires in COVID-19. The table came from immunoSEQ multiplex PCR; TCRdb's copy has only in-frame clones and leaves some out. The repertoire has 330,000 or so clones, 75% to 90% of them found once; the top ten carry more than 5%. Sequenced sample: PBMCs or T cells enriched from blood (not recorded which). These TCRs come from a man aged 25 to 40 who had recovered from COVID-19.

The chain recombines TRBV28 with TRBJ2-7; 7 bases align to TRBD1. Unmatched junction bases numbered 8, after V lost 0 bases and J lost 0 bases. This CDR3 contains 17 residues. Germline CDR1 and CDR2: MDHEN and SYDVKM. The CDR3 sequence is CASSLWGQLRRSYEQYF. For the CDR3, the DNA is TGTGCCAGCAGTTTATGGGGACAGTTACGACGCTCCTACGAGCAGTACTTC.

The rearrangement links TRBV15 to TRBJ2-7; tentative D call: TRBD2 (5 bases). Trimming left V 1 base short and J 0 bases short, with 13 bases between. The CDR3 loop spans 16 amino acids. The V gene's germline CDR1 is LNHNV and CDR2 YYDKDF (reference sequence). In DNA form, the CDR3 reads TGTGCCACCAGCAGAGGTATAGAGCGGAGCTCCTACGAGCAGTACTTC. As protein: CATSRGIERSSYEQYF.

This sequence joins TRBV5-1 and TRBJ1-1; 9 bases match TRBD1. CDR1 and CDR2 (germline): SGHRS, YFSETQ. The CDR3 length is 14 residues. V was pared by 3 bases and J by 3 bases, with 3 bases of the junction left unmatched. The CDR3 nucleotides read TGCGCCAGCAGCTCCGGGACAGGGTACACTGAAGCTTTCTTT. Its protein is CASSSGTGYTEAFF.

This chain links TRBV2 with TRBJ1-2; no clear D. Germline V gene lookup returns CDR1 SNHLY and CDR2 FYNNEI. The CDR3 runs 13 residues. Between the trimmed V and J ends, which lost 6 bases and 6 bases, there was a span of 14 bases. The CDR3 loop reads CASRSGSAHGYTF. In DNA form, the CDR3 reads TGTGCCAGCAGGAGTGGCAGCGCCCATGGCTACACCTTC. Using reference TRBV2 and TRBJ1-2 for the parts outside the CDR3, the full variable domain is EPEVTQTPSHQVTQMGQEVILRCVPISNHLYFYWYRQILGQKVEFLVSFYNNEISEKSEIFDDQFSVERPDGSNFTLKIRSTKLEDSAMYFCASRSGSAHGYTFGSGTRLTVV.

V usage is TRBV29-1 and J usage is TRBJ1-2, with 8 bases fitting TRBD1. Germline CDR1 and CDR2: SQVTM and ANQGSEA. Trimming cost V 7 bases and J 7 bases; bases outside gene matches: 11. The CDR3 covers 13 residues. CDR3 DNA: TGCAGCGCCAAGGGGTCCAGGGGGCCTGGCTACACCTTC. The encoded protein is CSAKGSRGPGYTF.